What follows are 10 T cell receptor beta chains derived from one specimen sequenced in a study of molecular identifiers for immune sequencing clone quantification. TCRdb analysed the PCR reads with MiXCR anew, one entry per CDR3 protein. This table holds under 350,000 distinct CDR3 sequences, roughly 24% found once. Sequenced: naive CD8+ T cells from blood, with Jurkat cell RNA spiked in. Subset defined: FACS-sorted CD8+CD4-CCR7+CD45RA+ naive T cells. These receptors were collected from a human donor in good health. Some libraries in this study had Jurkat cell RNA spiked in.

The chain joins TRBV5-1 to TRBJ2-7, with TRBD1 matching over 9 bases. The germline gives CDR1 SGHRS, CDR2 YFSETQ. J lost 0 bases, V lost 0 bases, and 4 bases had no gene match. The length of the CDR3 is 16 residues. In nucleotides, the CDR3 is TGCGCCAGCAGCTTGGAGGGGACAGGGAGCTCCTACGAGCAGTACTTC. Translating gives CASSLEGTGSSYEQYF. Supplemented by reference TRBV5-1 and TRBJ2-7, the full variable domain reads KAGVTQTPRYLIKTRGQQVTLSCSPISGHRSVSWYQQTPGQGLQFLFEYFSETQRNKGNFPGRFSGRQFSNSRSEMNVSTLELGDSALYLCASSLEGTGSSYEQYFGPGTRLTVT.

This clonotype was counted ten times or more. This chain connects TRBV7-2 to TRBJ2-6; D is uncertain. V lost 5 bases and J 0 bases, leaving 8 bases between the germline ends. Germline V gives CDR1 SGHTA, CDR2 FQGNSA. CDR3 length: 15 amino acids. This CDR3 is CASSVLPSGANVLTF. In DNA form, the CDR3 reads TGTGCCAGCAGCGTCCTCCCCTCTGGGGCCAACGTCCTGACTTTC.

This chain joins TRBV28 and TRBJ2-7; D gene unclear. This CDR3 comprises 11 residues. V was shortened by 8 bases and J by 4 bases, with 9 bases between the two germline ends. Germline assignment: CDR1 MDHEN and CDR2 SYDVKM. The CDR3 is CASGLGYEQYF. In nucleotides, the CDR3 is TGTGCCAGCGGTCTTGGGTACGAGCAGTACTTC.

In this sample, this clonotype turned up a few times. This CDR3 is CASSPDRDLSQPQHF. In nucleotides, the CDR3 is TGCGCCAGCAGCCCAGACAGGGACCTTTCGCAGCCCCAGCATTTT. The chain recombines TRBV4-3 with TRBJ1-5; 7 nucleotides line up with TRBD1. Germline V gene data show CDR1 as LGHNA and CDR2 as YSLEER. After removal of 4 bases from V and 7 bases from J, the junction contained 10 bases not matched to a gene. The CDR3 totals 15 residues.

This chain uses TRBV4-1 with TRBJ2-7; D is undetermined. CDR1 and CDR2 (germline): MGHRA, YSYEKL. There are 16 residues in the CDR3. The ends were cut back, 0 bases at V and 1 base at J, with 13 bases in the middle. CDR3 region: CASSQDFLVGSYEQYF. The CDR3 DNA follows: TGCGCCAGCAGCCAAGACTTCCTTGTGGGGTCCTACGAGCAGTACTTC.

Regarding this clonotype: This may stem from a read error, because a much larger clone lies one nucleotide away. The V gene is TRBV5-1, the J gene TRBJ1-2; the match to TRBD1 covers 7 bases. Trimming took 1 base from V and 6 from J; bases not matched to a gene: 9. Germline-derived CDR1 and CDR2 are SGHRS and YFSETQ. The CDR3 is 15 amino acids. CDR3 nucleotide sequence: TGCGCCAGCAGCTTGTTGGTAGACAGGGAGGATGGCTACACCTTC. Amino acid sequence: CASSLLVDREDGYTF.

This clonotype appeared many times. V usage is TRBV4-3 and J usage is TRBJ1-4; no definite D call. Between the trimmed V and J ends, which lost 8 bases and 5 bases, there was a span of 18 bases. Germline CDR1 and CDR2: LGHNA and YSLEER. The CDR3 sequence is 15 residues long. The CDR3 DNA reads TGCGCCAGCCGATCACTTCAGGAGGGAAATGAAAAACTGTTTTTT. This encodes CASRSLQEGNEKLFF.

This clonotype was detected only a few times. The chain joins TRBV6-5 to TRBJ2-6, with a weak D call TRBD1 (6 bases). The V gene lost 8 bases and the J gene lost 0 bases, with 11 bases spanning the gap. This CDR3 has 15 amino acids. In germline, CDR1 is MNHEY, CDR2 SVGAGI. This CDR3 reads CASRTAVSGANVLTF. The CDR3 DNA reads TGTGCCAGCCGGACAGCTGTCTCTGGGGCCAACGTCCTGACTTTC.

This clonotype was detected once. This may come from a read error, since a much larger clone is one base off. The gene calls are TRBV30 and TRBJ2-5; D ambiguous. This CDR3 is built from 12 residues. Germline CDR1 GTSNPN, CDR2 SVGIG (reference sequence). Written as DNA, the CDR3 is TGTGCCAGGAGTCGAGTAGAAGAGACCCAGTACTTC. This translates into CARSRVEETQYF.

This clonotype was observed a few times. J is TRBJ2-2 and V is TRBV7-2, with 7 bases lining up with TRBD2. Germline CDR1 SGHTA, CDR2 FQGNSA. The CDR3 totals 15 residues. J lost 1 base, V lost 5 bases, and 4 bases had no gene match. CDR3 protein: CASSEGLQNTGELFF. CDR3 nucleotides: TGTGCCAGCAGCGAGGGACTACAGAACACCGGGGAGCTGTTTTTT.